The entry below gives a single T cell receptor beta chain sequence along with its context. Antigen unknown. This record belongs to a study of cytomegalovirus exposure and HLA in healthy donors. Study in general: The roughly 670 first-cohort repertoires and the roughly 120 validation repertoires shared the same platform, a later analysis reported.

Notes on the study in general: Rare TCR sequences predominated, though certain public TCRs were found in many donors.

Germline V lookup: CDR1 SGHRS, CDR2 YFSETQ. This CDR3 is built from 15 residues. V was cut by 0 bases and J by 3 bases, with 12 bases left in between. TCRdb's copy holds only in-frame clones and misses some; the assay was immunoSEQ multiplex PCR. The sample holds roughly 70,000 clones, 95% to 98% seen once. The material sequenced was PBMCs. The J gene is TRBJ1-1, the V gene TRBV5-1, with D unresolved. This TCR came from a woman between 18 and 30 years old in good health and CMV-seropositive. CDR3 DNA sequence: TGCGCCAGCAGCTTGGGGGTCGGGGTTGACACTGAAGCTTTCTTT. Amino acids: CASSLGVGVDTEAFF. The complete variable domain, with remaining parts taken from reference TRBV5-1 and TRBJ1-1, reads KAGVTQTPRYLIKTRGQQVTLSCSPISGHRSVSWYQQTPGQGLQFLFEYFSETQRNKGNFPGRFSGRQFSNSRSEMNVSTLELGDSALYLCASSLGVGVDTEAFFGQGTRLTVV.